The rows below give T cell receptor beta chains drawn from one sample of a study of T cells in Graves' hyperthyroidism and ophthalmopathy. In TCRdb, the multiplex PCR reads were re-called with MiXCR into one record per CDR3 protein. This table holds 550,000 to 700,000 distinct CDR3 sequences, approximately 44% found once. The specimen was peripheral blood or thyroid tissue (not recorded which). These receptors originate from an adult woman with Graves' disease, either hyperthyroidism or ophthalmopathy (not recorded which). Both conserved end residues are part of each CDR3. The D gene is left open where the match is weak. Clone size, where shown, is once, few, many, or a class for clones that have expanded.

j_gene: TRBJ2-7
v_gene: TRBV2
d_gene: TRBD1
abundance: many
CDR3aa: CASKGTVKYEQYF
CDR3nt: TGTGCCAGCAAGGGGACAGTAAAATACGAGCAGTACTTC

j_gene: TRBJ1-5
v_gene: TRBV7-8
d_gene: TRBD1
abundance: NA
CDR3aa: CATGGQAYNQPQHF
CDR3nt: TGTGCTACCGGAGGACAGGCCTACAATCAGCCCCAGCATTTT

j_gene: TRBJ1-5
v_gene: TRBV6-1
d_gene: NA
abundance: many
CDR3aa: CASSVRGPNQPQHF
CDR3nt: TGTGCCAGCAGCGTCCGGGGACCCAATCAGCCCCAGCATTTT

j_gene: TRBJ1-2
v_gene: TRBV29-1
d_gene: TRBD1
abundance: NA
CDR3aa: CSVPGQEDYGYTF
CDR3nt: TGCAGCGTTCCGGGACAGGAGGACTATGGCTACACCTTC

j_gene: TRBJ1-1
v_gene: TRBV7-6
d_gene: NA
abundance: few
CDR3aa: CASSLGARNTEAFF
CDR3nt: TGTGCCAGCAGCTTGGGGGCGCGGAACACTGAAGCTTTCTTT

j_gene: TRBJ1-1
v_gene: TRBV5-1
d_gene: NA
abundance: many
CDR3aa: CASSQRQNTEAFF
CDR3nt: TGCGCCAGCAGCCAACGACAGAACACTGAAGCTTTCTTT

j_gene: TRBJ1-4
v_gene: TRBV5-1
d_gene: NA
abundance: few
CDR3aa: CASSLWVEGEKLFF
CDR3nt: TGCGCCAGCAGCTTGTGGGTCGAGGGGGAAAAACTGTTTTTT

j_gene: TRBJ1-2
v_gene: TRBV15
d_gene: NA
abundance: NA
CDR3aa: CATSRDPARTYGYTF
CDR3nt: TGTGCCACCAGCAGAGATCCGGCGCGGACCTATGGCTACACCTTC

j_gene: TRBJ2-1
v_gene: TRBV6-2/TRBV6-3
d_gene: NA
abundance: few
CDR3aa: CASSYRVGAYNEQFF
CDR3nt: TGTGCCAGCAGTTATAGGGTTGGGGCCTACAATGAGCAGTTCTTC

j_gene: TRBJ2-7
v_gene: TRBV3-1
d_gene: TRBD2
abundance: NA
CDR3aa: CASRLGSAGREEQYF
CDR3nt: TGTGCCAGCAGGCTAGGCTCCGCCGGGAGGGAAGAGCAGTACTTC

j_gene: TRBJ2-7
v_gene: TRBV28
d_gene: NA
abundance: few
CDR3aa: CASSPRYEQYF
CDR3nt: TGTGCCAGCAGTCCCAGATACGAGCAGTACTTC

j_gene: TRBJ1-3
v_gene: TRBV2
d_gene: NA
abundance: NA
CDR3aa: CASSEADTIYF
CDR3nt: TGTGCCAGCAGTGAAGCGGACACCATATATTTT

j_gene: TRBJ2-7
v_gene: TRBV7-9
d_gene: NA
abundance: NA
CDR3aa: CASSAEGAYEQYF
CDR3nt: TGTGCCAGCAGCGCGGAGGGGGCCTACGAGCAGTACTTC

j_gene: TRBJ2-2
v_gene: TRBV20-1
d_gene: NA
abundance: NA
CDR3aa: CSAKAGADTGELFF
CDR3nt: TGCAGTGCGAAGGCCGGGGCTGACACCGGGGAGCTGTTTTTT

j_gene: TRBJ1-1
v_gene: TRBV20-1
d_gene: NA
abundance: NA
CDR3aa: CSAEGGAINTEAFF
CDR3nt: TGCAGTGCTGAGGGGGGGGCGATAAACACTGAAGCTTTCTTT

j_gene: TRBJ2-2
v_gene: TRBV19
d_gene: NA
abundance: NA
CDR3aa: CASSTPGARTGELFF
CDR3nt: TGTGCCAGTAGTACCCCCGGGGCCAGGACCGGGGAGCTGTTTTTT

j_gene: TRBJ2-2
v_gene: TRBV5-5
d_gene: NA
abundance: many
CDR3aa: CASSLSGVSTGELFF
CDR3nt: TGTGCCAGCAGCTTGTCGGGCGTAAGCACCGGGGAGCTGTTTTTT

j_gene: TRBJ2-5
v_gene: TRBV7-6
d_gene: TRBD2
abundance: many
CDR3aa: CASSLLSGRWTQYF
CDR3nt: TGTGCCAGCAGCTTATTAAGCGGGAGGTGGACCCAGTACTTC

j_gene: TRBJ1-4
v_gene: TRBV10-2
d_gene: TRBD1
abundance: once
CDR3aa: CASSLRTGLTEKLFF
CDR3nt: TGTGCCAGCAGTTTACGGACAGGGTTAACGGAAAAACTGTTTTTT

j_gene: TRBJ1-2
v_gene: TRBV7-2
d_gene: NA
abundance: NA
CDR3aa: CASSLRIRGYTF
CDR3nt: TGTGCCAGCAGTCTTAGGATTAGAGGCTACACCTTC

j_gene: TRBJ1-1
v_gene: TRBV15
d_gene: NA
abundance: NA
CDR3aa: CATSSLARGVEAFF
CDR3nt: TGTGCCACCAGCAGTTTAGCGAGGGGTGTCGAAGCTTTCTTT